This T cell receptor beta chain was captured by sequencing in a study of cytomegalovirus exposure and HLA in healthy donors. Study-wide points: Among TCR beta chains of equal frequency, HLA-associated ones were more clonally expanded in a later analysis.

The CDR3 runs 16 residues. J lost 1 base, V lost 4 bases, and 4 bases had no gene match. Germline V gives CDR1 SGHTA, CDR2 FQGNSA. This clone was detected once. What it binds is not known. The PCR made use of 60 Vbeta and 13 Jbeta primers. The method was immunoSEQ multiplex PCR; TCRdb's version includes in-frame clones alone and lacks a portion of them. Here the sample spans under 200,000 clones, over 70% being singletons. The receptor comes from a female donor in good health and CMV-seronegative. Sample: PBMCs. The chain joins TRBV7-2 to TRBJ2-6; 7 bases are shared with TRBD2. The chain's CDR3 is CASSSWGGSGANVLTF. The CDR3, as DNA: TGTGCCAGCAGCTCCTGGGGGGGGTCTGGGGCCAACGTCCTGACTTTC.